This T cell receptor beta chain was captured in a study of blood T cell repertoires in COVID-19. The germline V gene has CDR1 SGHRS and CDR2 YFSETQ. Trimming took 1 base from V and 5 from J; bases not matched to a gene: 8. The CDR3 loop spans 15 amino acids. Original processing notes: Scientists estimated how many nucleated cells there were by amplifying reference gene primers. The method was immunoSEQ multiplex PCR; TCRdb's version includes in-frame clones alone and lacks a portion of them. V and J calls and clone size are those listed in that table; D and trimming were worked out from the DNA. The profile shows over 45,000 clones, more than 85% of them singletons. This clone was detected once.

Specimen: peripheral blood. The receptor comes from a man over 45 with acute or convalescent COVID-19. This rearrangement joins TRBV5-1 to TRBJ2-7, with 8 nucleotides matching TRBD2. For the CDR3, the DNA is TGCGCCAGCAGCTTGCTTCTAGCGGGCCAGAACGAGCAGTACTTC. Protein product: CASSLLLAGQNEQYF.